These T cell receptor beta chains were read from a single sample in a study of blood T cell repertoires in COVID-19. Libraries were prepared by immunoSEQ multiplex PCR; TCRdb keeps only in-frame clonotypes and omits some of them. This sample has approximately 380,000 clones, with roughly 90% found just once. Material: PBMCs or T cells enriched from blood (not recorded which). The receptor set was obtained from a woman between 40 and 50 years old who had been exposed to COVID-19. Each CDR3 is given with its conserved first and last residue. A D gene is named only where the DNA matches it firmly. Where a row states a size, it is once, few, many or the class of an expanded clone; other rows omit it.

J gene	D gene	V gene	clone size	CDR3 DNA	CDR3 protein
TRBJ1-2	-	TRBV25-1	-	TGTGCCAGCCGGCCGATAGGGGGTCATGGCTACACCTTC	CASRPIGGHGYTF
TRBJ1-2	-	TRBV30	-	TGTGCCTGGAGTGGAAATCGGCAGGGGAATCCCTTAGGCGGCTACACCTTC	CAWSGNRQGNPLGGYTF
TRBJ1-1	-	TRBV13	-	TGTGCCAGCAGCTACATGGACACACGGAACACTGAAGCTTTCTTT	CASSYMDTRNTEAFF
TRBJ1-2	-	TRBV19	-	TGTGCCAGTAGTATAGGTACAGGGTGGGACTATGGCTACACCTTC	CASSIGTGWDYGYTF
TRBJ2-3	TRBD2	TRBV10-3	-	TGTGCCATCAGTCCTCTAGCGGGAGTCACAGATACGCAGTATTTT	CAISPLAGVTDTQYF
TRBJ2-1	-	TRBV13	-	TGTGCCAGCAGCTTAGATGAAGGGAGCTCCTACAATGAGCAGTTCTTC	CASSLDEGSSYNEQFF
TRBJ2-7	TRBD2	TRBV7-6	-	TGTGCCAGCAGCTTCGGCAGGGACTATGGCGAGCAGTACTTC	CASSFGRDYGEQYF
TRBJ1-4	-	TRBV5-5	once	TGTGCCAGCACCCCCGGGGGAGGTCCGGCTAATGAAAAACTGTTTTTT	CASTPGGGPANEKLFF
TRBJ1-5	-	TRBV7-2	-	TGTGCCAGCAGCTCTTCTCCCGGATCGGGTCAGCCCCAGCATTTT	CASSSSPGSGQPQHF
TRBJ2-5	TRBD2	TRBV9	once	TGTGCCAGCAGCGTTAGCGGGAGACGGTGGAGTGAGACCCAGTACTTC	CASSVSGRRWSETQYF
TRBJ2-2	-	TRBV7-8	once	TGTGCCAGCACCTGGGGAGGGGGTGGCACCGGGGAGCTGTTTTTT	CASTWGGGGTGELFF
TRBJ2-7	TRBD1	TRBV24-1	-	TGTGCCACCAGTGATGGGCAGGGGGCAGGCGAGCAGTACTTC	CATSDGQGAGEQYF
TRBJ1-2	-	TRBV4-3	-	TGCGCCAGCAGCCAAGATCAGGCCCCGAGGGACTATGGCTACACCTTC	CASSQDQAPRDYGYTF
TRBJ1-5	-	TRBV5-4	-	TGTGCCAGCAGCTTGGGGGGGGATTGGGGCAATCAGCCCCAGCATTTT	CASSLGGDWGNQPQHF
TRBJ2-7	-	TRBV11-1	-	TGTGCCAGCAGCCCCGAAGGAGCGGCACTGGGGAGAAGATACTTC	CASSPEGAALGRRYF